Shown below are 10 T cell receptor beta chains from a single sample sequenced in a study of cytomegalovirus exposure and HLA in healthy donors. Primers included in the PCR were 60 Vbeta and 13 Jbeta primers. Some clones are missing from TCRdb's copy, which holds only in-frame ones; the method was immunoSEQ multiplex PCR. The sample lists fewer than 250,000 clones, over 80% occurring once. Source material: PBMCs. These receptors all come from a man aged 40-49 years in good health and CMV-seropositive.

This clone was found a few times. This chain connects TRBV7-3 to TRBJ2-1; possible D gene TRBD1, 6 bases. CDR3 length equals 16 residues. CDR1 is SGHTA and CDR2 is FQGTGA in the germline V gene. V was clipped by 5 bases and J by 8 bases, with 22 bases between them. For the CDR3, the DNA is TGTGCCAGCAGCCCCCGGTACAGGGTAGAAATCGATGAGCAGTTCTTC. Amino acids: CASSPRYRVEIDEQFF.

This chain uses TRBV9 with TRBJ2-3; unclear D gene. Germline loops: CDR1 SGDLS, CDR2 YYNGEE. Trimming shortened V by 0 bases and J by 2 bases, and 13 bases separated the two germline ends. This CDR3 is built from 16 residues. CDR3 coding DNA: TGTGCCAGCAGCGTAGGCACTTCCTATCTCACAGATACGCAGTATTTT. It codes for CASSVGTSYLTDTQYF. Using reference TRBV9 and TRBJ2-3 for the parts outside the CDR3, the full variable domain is DSGVTQTPKHLITATGQRVTLRCSPRSGDLSVYWYQQSLDQGLQFLIQYYNGEERAKGNILERFSAQQFPDLHSELNLSSLELGDSALYFCASSVGTSYLTDTQYFGPGTRLTVL.

This chain joins TRBV11-3 and TRBJ1-4; D uncertain. Trimming took off 4 bases at V and 7 bases at J, with 19 bases between the two ends. Germline loops: CDR1 SGHNT, CDR2 YENEEA. This CDR3 has 16 amino acids. This CDR3 is CASSSSRAARTEKLFF. The CDR3 DNA follows: TGTGCCAGCAGCTCCTCGAGGGCAGCCCGGACTGAAAAACTGTTTTTT.

This chain joins TRBV25-1 and TRBJ1-2; 9 bases are a match to TRBD1. J was trimmed by 6 bases and V by 2 bases; bases with no gene match: 10. Germline CDR1 reads MGHDK; CDR2 reads SYGVNS. The CDR3 spans 16 residues. The CDR3 spells CASSEPGQGTFDGYTF. DNA for the CDR3: TGTGCCAGCAGTGAACCGGGACAGGGAACCTTTGATGGCTACACCTTC.

A single count supports this clone. The chain joins TRBV7-3 to TRBJ2-1, with TRBD2 matching 8 bases. CDR1 is SGHTA, CDR2 FQGTGA, per germline. The CDR3 is 13 amino acids. V dropped 5 bases and J dropped 7; count of bases not matched to a gene: 4. Written as DNA, the CDR3 is TGTGCCAGCAGCCAGACTAGCGAAAATGAGCAGTTCTTC. It encodes CASSQTSENEQFF.

The CDR3 is CAWRGRGSINTEAFF. In nucleotides, the CDR3 is TGTGCCTGGAGGGGCCGTGGGTCGATTAACACTGAAGCTTTCTTT. V usage is TRBV30 and J usage is TRBJ1-1; D unclear. V was pared by 3 bases and J by 2 bases, with 16 bases between. Looked up from germline, CDR1 is GTSNPN and CDR2 is SVGIG (reference sequence). This CDR3 region has 15 residues.

The chain links TRBV13 to TRBJ2-3; tentatively, D is TRBD1 (6 bases). CDR3 length: 16 amino acids. In germline, CDR1 is PRHDT, CDR2 FYEKMQ (reference sequence). V lost 2 bases, J lost 2 bases, and 14 bases lay in between. CDR3 protein: CASSLNRALVTDTQYF. CDR3 nucleotides: TGTGCCAGCAGCTTAAACAGGGCACTAGTCACAGATACGCAGTATTTT. Drawing the rest from reference TRBV13 and TRBJ2-3, the complete variable domain is AAGVIQSPRHLIKEKRETATLKCYPIPRHDTVYWYQQGPGQDPQFLISFYEKMQSDKGSIPDRFSAQQFSDYHSELNMSSLELGDSALYFCASSLNRALVTDTQYFGPGTRLTVL.

CDR3 in amino acids: CASSSGSRPYEQYF. CDR3 nucleotide sequence: TGTGCCAGTAGTAGCGGGAGCAGACCCTACGAGCAGTACTTC. The chain recombines TRBV19 with TRBJ2-7; 7 nucleotides align to TRBD2. The CDR3 spans 14 residues. The germline V gene encodes CDR1 LNHDA and CDR2 SQIVND (reference sequence). Unmatched junction bases numbered 5, after V lost 4 bases and J lost 2 bases.

The J gene is TRBJ2-7, the V gene TRBV6-1; D is perhaps TRBD2 (5 bases). The germline gives CDR1 MNHNS, CDR2 SASEGT. V dropped 4 bases and J dropped 4 bases, with 8 bases sitting between them. The CDR3 is 12 residues long. In DNA form, the CDR3 reads TGTGCCAGCAGTGTCGGGGAGTACGAGCAGTACGTC. Translated: CASSVGEYEQYV.

The J gene is TRBJ2-7, the V gene TRBV2; the match to TRBD1 covers 9 bases. Unmatched junction bases numbered 4, after V lost 2 bases and J lost 2 bases. Germline CDR1 and CDR2: SNHLY and FYNNEI. This CDR3 is 15 amino acids long. CDR3 coding DNA: TGTGCCAGCAGTGAACCTGGGACAGGGACCTACGAGCAGTACTTC. Protein: CASSEPGTGTYEQYF.